Following are 25 T cell receptor beta chains from one sample sequenced in a study of blood T cell repertoires in COVID-19. Assay used: immunoSEQ multiplex PCR; TCRdb lists only in-frame clones, some missing. The sample yields more than 200,000 clones, 82% seen once. Sequenced input: peripheral blood. These receptors were taken from a woman older than 75 with COVID-19, enrolled during active disease.

J is TRBJ1-2 and V is TRBV28, with D uncertain. The CDR3 is 12 amino acids. V lost 4 bases to trimming and J lost 5 bases, with 8 bases between them. Germline CDR1 MDHEN, CDR2 SYDVKM. Here the CDR3 reads CASSSQRYGYTF. CDR3 sequence (DNA): TGTGCCAGCAGTTCCCAACGGTATGGCTACACCTTC.

CDR3 DNA: TGTGCCAGTAGTAGGGGGACTATAGATAGCAATCAGCCCCAGCATTTT. This sequence encodes CASSRGTIDSNQPQHF. The V gene is TRBV19, the J gene TRBJ1-5, with D possibly TRBD1 on 5 matching bases. V gave up 4 bases and J gave up 0 bases, with 13 bases separating them. Germline V CDR1 and CDR2: LNHDA, SQIVND (reference sequence). The CDR3 runs to 16 residues.

This chain connects TRBV18 to TRBJ2-5; 11 nucleotides align to TRBD2. Looked up from germline, CDR1 is KGHSH and CDR2 is LQKENI. V was clipped by 6 bases and J by 3 bases; unmatched bases: 6. This CDR3 spans 15 amino acids. The CDR3 here is CASSRTSGLEETQYF. CDR3 DNA sequence: TGTGCCAGCTCGCGGACTAGCGGGCTCGAAGAGACCCAGTACTTC.

The J gene is TRBJ2-3, the V gene TRBV10-2, with 12 bases matching TRBD2. The ends lost 3 bases at V and 3 bases at J; junction bases unmatched: 7. The CDR3 is 17 residues long. Per germline, CDR1 WSHSY and CDR2 SAAADI. In DNA, the CDR3 is TGCGCCAGCAGTGACTCTCGGACTAGCGGGGTAACAGATACGCAGTATTTT. Its translation is CASSDSRTSGVTDTQYF.

V gene TRBV5-4 combines with J gene TRBJ2-4; D unclear. Per the germline V gene, CDR1 is SGHNT and CDR2 is YYREEE (reference sequence). V was cut by 4 bases and J by 5 bases, with 16 bases left in between. This CDR3 contains 15 residues. The CDR3 protein is CASSPPGMPENIQYF. The CDR3, as DNA: TGTGCCAGCAGCCCCCCCGGTATGCCCGAAAACATTCAGTACTTC. Drawing the rest from reference TRBV5-4 and TRBJ2-4, the complete variable domain is ETGVTQSPTHLIKTRGQQVTLRCSSQSGHNTVSWYQQALGQGPQFIFQYYREEENGRGNFPPRFSGLQFPNYSSELNVNALELDDSALYLCASSPPGMPENIQYFGAGTRLSVL.

The rearrangement links TRBV7-9 to TRBJ2-1; D may be TRBD2 (5 bases). In germline, CDR1 is SEHNR, CDR2 FQNEAQ (reference sequence). V gave up 8 bases and J gave up 5 bases, with 19 bases separating them. CDR3 length: 15 amino acids. DNA of the CDR3: TGTGCCAGCTCGACGGGATGGTTTACCGACAATGAGCAGTTCTTC. The encoded protein is CASSTGWFTDNEQFF.

This chain links TRBV11-2 with TRBJ2-7, with TRBD1 matching over 8 bases. The CDR3 covers 15 residues. Germline V CDR1 and CDR2: SGHAT, FQNNGV. The V gene end was trimmed by 4 bases and the J gene end by 2 bases; junction bases not matched to a gene: 7. The CDR3 spells CASSSDFRGPYEQYF. The CDR3 region has the DNA TGTGCCAGCAGCTCTGATTTCAGGGGGCCCTACGAGCAGTACTTC.

V usage is TRBV7-2 and J usage is TRBJ2-2; D may be TRBD1 (6 bases). V gave up 6 bases and J gave up 4 bases, with 12 bases separating them. Germline V gene lookup returns CDR1 SGHTA and CDR2 FQGNSA. The CDR3 loop spans 14 amino acids. The CDR3 loop is CASSTGSRTGELFF. CDR3 coding DNA: TGTGCCAGCAGTACAGGGTCGCGCACCGGGGAGCTGTTTTTT.

Ten or more counts support this clone. V is TRBV27 and J is TRBJ1-2; D might be TRBD1 (5 bases). Germline values: CDR1 MNHEY, CDR2 SMNVEV (reference sequence). Deletions cut 3 bases from V and 4 bases from J, with 15 bases between. This CDR3 spans 15 amino acids. The CDR3 region has the DNA TGTGCCAGCAGTTTCGCGGGGGACGGGTCCTATGGCTACACCTTC. Amino acids: CASSFAGDGSYGYTF.

On this clone: At one end the junction does not follow the germline gene, possibly because of a read error. The rearrangement links TRBV28 to TRBJ2-7; the match to TRBD1 covers 8 bases. CDR1 is MDHEN, CDR2 SYDVKM, per germline. The CDR3 totals 15 residues. The CDR3 reads CASRFSGTGAYEQYF. The DNA for the CDR3 is TGTGCCAGCCGTTTTTCCGGGACAGGAGCCTACGAGCAGTACTTC.

This chain joins TRBV20-1 and TRBJ2-1; 9 nucleotides align to TRBD2. CDR1 is DFQATT, CDR2 SNEGSKA, per germline (reference sequence). The V gene end was trimmed by 3 bases and the J gene end by 8 bases; junction bases not matched to a gene: 14. This CDR3 region has 16 residues. CDR3 DNA sequence: TGCAGTGCTAGTCGAGGTGGCGGGAGGGCCATCGATGAGCAGTTCTTC. It codes for CSASRGGGRAIDEQFF.

The sample holds many counts of this clone. This CDR3 is also generated by other DNA sequences in the sample. The chain has TRBV3-1 (or the pseudogene TRBV3-2) and TRBJ1-6; weak D call: TRBD1 (6 bases). This CDR3 has 14 residues. Trimming took off 3 bases at V and 10 bases at J, with 13 bases between the two ends. CDR1 is LGHDT, CDR2 YNNKEL, per germline (reference sequence). This CDR3 reads CASSQGQGNSPLHF. In DNA form, the CDR3 reads TGTGCCAGCAGCCAGGGACAAGGGAACTCACCCCTCCACTTT.

The chain carries TRBV19 and TRBJ2-7, with 7 bases lining up with TRBD1. After removal of 2 bases from V and 0 bases from J, the junction contained 4 bases not matched to a gene. Germline V lookup: CDR1 LNHDA, CDR2 SQIVND (reference sequence). The CDR3 length is 15 residues. CDR3 sequence: CASSITGVGSYEQYF. CDR3 bases: TGTGCCAGTAGTATAACAGGGGTGGGCTCCTACGAGCAGTACTTC.

The chain has TRBV5-1 and TRBJ2-2; 8 nucleotides align to TRBD1. Germline V gene sequence: CDR1 SGHRS, CDR2 YFSETQ. The CDR3 extends over 16 amino acids. Trimming at V came to 1 base and at J to 0 bases, leaving 2 bases not matched to a gene. For the CDR3, the DNA is TGCGCCAGCAGCTTGCTGGGACAGGCGAACACCGGGGAGCTGTTTTTT. Residues: CASSLLGQANTGELFF.

This clone has only one observation. The J gene is TRBJ1-5, the V gene TRBV18; D is unclear. CDR3 length: 13 residues. Germline loops: CDR1 KGHSH, CDR2 LQKENI. Trimming left V 3 bases short and J 0 bases short, with 3 bases between. In DNA, the CDR3 is TGTGCCAGCTCACCGTATAGCAATCAGCCCCAGCATTTT. It codes for CASSPYSNQPQHF.

The chain couples TRBV27 to TRBJ2-3; 10 bases are shared with TRBD1. Germline trimming cut 4 bases from V and 4 bases from J; bases unmatched to any gene: 5. The V gene's germline CDR1 is MNHEY and CDR2 SMNVEV (reference sequence). The CDR3 has 15 residues. The CDR3 reads CASSSWTGGSDTQYF. The CDR3 DNA sequence: TGTGCCAGCAGTTCTTGGACAGGGGGGTCAGATACGCAGTATTTT.

The genes are TRBV5-3 and TRBJ1-4; D is ambiguous. TRBV5-3 has ORF status, its function being uncertain. V lost 4 bases to trimming and J lost 0 bases, with 4 bases between them. This CDR3 has 13 residues. The CDR3 region has the DNA TGTGCCAGAAGCATCACAACTAATGAAAAACTGTTTTTT. The encoded protein is CARSITTNEKLFF.

This clone was counted only a few times. The rearrangement joins TRBV27 to TRBJ1-1; D is uncertain. There are 12 residues in the CDR3. Germline V CDR1 and CDR2: MNHEY, SMNVEV (reference sequence). The V gene lost 7 bases and the J gene lost 7 bases, with 13 bases spanning the gap. The CDR3 loop is CASKRAGGEAFF. CDR3 sequence (DNA): TGTGCCAGCAAGAGGGCCGGAGGTGAAGCTTTCTTT.

The chain is built from TRBV19 and TRBJ2-3; 11 positions match TRBD2. The junction had 8 bases not matched to a gene; V was cut back by 8 bases and J by 4 bases. This CDR3 contains 15 residues. Germline V gene sequence: CDR1 LNHDA, CDR2 SQIVND (reference sequence). The CDR3 reads CASSTSGRGADTQYF. The CDR3 DNA is TGTGCCAGTTCAACTAGCGGGAGAGGAGCAGATACGCAGTATTTT.

This rearrangement joins TRBV19 to TRBJ1-5, with D hard to call. Germline-derived CDR1 and CDR2 are LNHDA and SQIVND (reference sequence). Trimming took off 3 bases at V and 3 bases at J, with 12 bases between the two ends. The CDR3 spans 15 residues. In nucleotides, the CDR3 is TGTGCCAGTAGTATTGCGGGGTACATCAATCAGCCCCAGCATTTT. It codes for CASSIAGYINQPQHF.

CDR3 DNA: TGTGCCAGCAGGCCGGACAGCTCGAACACTGAAGCTTTCTTT. It is translated as CASRPDSSNTEAFF. This chain joins TRBV5-4 and TRBJ1-1, with D maybe TRBD1 (6 bases). V was cut by 5 bases and J by 1 base, with 12 bases left in between. CDR3 length equals 14 residues. CDR1 is SGHNT, CDR2 YYREEE, per germline (reference sequence).

This chain connects TRBV18 to TRBJ1-5; TRBD1 agrees at 9 bases. The CDR3 has 16 residues. Germline V gene data show CDR1 as KGHSH and CDR2 as LQKENI. The trim removed 5 bases at V and 5 bases at J, leaving 10 bases unmatched. CDR3 sequence reads: CASSSIPGQGDQPQHF. The CDR3, as DNA: TGTGCCAGCTCATCAATACCGGGACAGGGCGATCAGCCCCAGCATTTT. The full variable domain, its missing parts supplied by reference TRBV18 and TRBJ1-5, is NAGVMQNPRHLVRRRGQEARLRCSPMKGHSHVYWYRQLPEEGLKFMVYLQKENIIDESGMPKERFSAEFPKEGPSILRIQQVVRGDSAAYFCASSSIPGQGDQPQHFGDGTRLSIL.

V is TRBV2 and J is TRBJ2-7; 11 positions agree with TRBD2. The V and J ends lost 7 bases and 9 bases, in that order; junction bases with no gene match: 17. The CDR3 totals 16 residues. Germline V lookup: CDR1 SNHLY, CDR2 FYNNEI. The CDR3 sequence is CASTRRLAGPYVGQYF. The DNA for the CDR3 is TGTGCCAGCACCAGGAGACTAGCGGGGCCTTACGTTGGGCAGTACTTC.

CDR3 DNA: TGTGCCAGCAGCTTAGTGAGAGGGAGCACTGAAGCTTTCTTT. It is translated as CASSLVRGSTEAFF. V usage is TRBV7-2 and J usage is TRBJ1-1; D gene ambiguous. CDR1 is SGHTA and CDR2 is FQGNSA in the germline V gene. The ends were cut back, 1 base at V and 4 bases at J, with 10 bases in the middle. This CDR3 spans 14 amino acids. Using reference TRBV7-2 and TRBJ1-1 for the parts outside the CDR3, the full variable domain is GAGVSQSPSNKVTEKGKDVELRCDPISGHTALYWYRQSLGQGLEFLIYFQGNSAPDKSGLPSDRFSAERTGGSVSTLTIQRTQQEDSAVYLCASSLVRGSTEAFFGQGTRLTVV.

V and J are TRBV4-2 and TRBJ2-1, with 12 bases aligning to TRBD2. V dropped 0 bases and J dropped 10; count of bases not matched to a gene: 4. Germline CDR1 reads LGHNA; CDR2 reads YNFKEQ. This CDR3 has 15 amino acids. The CDR3 coding sequence is TGTGCCAGCAGCCAAGAAACTAGCGGGGGGCGCGAGCAGTTCTTC. It codes for CASSQETSGGREQFF.